Each of the 24 T cell receptor beta chains below was sequenced from the same sample in a study of beta chain features in type 1 diabetes. Study-level findings and limits: All four CD4+ subsets from Type 1 diabetes patients carried moderately but significantly shorter TCRB CDR3s.

These receptors have no identified antigens. Investigators reverse transcribed all isolated RNA, so they sequenced expressed TCRB transcripts. Generated by immunoSEQ multiplex PCR, the TCRdb table keeps only in-frame clones and is missing some. The profile shows hundreds of thousands of clones, around 15% of them singletons. The sample comprised naive CD4+ T cells from blood. These receptors were collected from a man aged 18 to 29 with type 1 diabetes.

The chain joins TRBV25-1 to TRBJ2-1; 10 bases match TRBD1. Per the germline V gene, CDR1 is MGHDK and CDR2 is SYGVNS. This CDR3 is built from 15 residues. V trimming: 6 bases; J trimming: 7 bases; junction bases outside the gene matches: 9. The CDR3 reads CASSSPGQGQNEQFF. In nucleotides, the CDR3 is TGTGCCAGCAGCTCCCCGGGACAGGGGCAGAATGAGCAGTTCTTC.

The sample holds one count of this clone. The chain's CDR3 is CASSLAAGAVDTQYF. The CDR3 nucleotides read TGCGCCAGCAGCTTGGCAGCGGGAGCCGTAGATACGCAGTATTTT. The V gene is TRBV5-1, the J gene TRBJ2-3; TRBD2 matches at 8 bases. This CDR3 spans 15 amino acids. V was clipped by 0 bases and J by 5 bases; unmatched bases: 5. Germline-derived CDR1 and CDR2 are SGHRS and YFSETQ.

V gene TRBV5-1 combines with J gene TRBJ1-6; D is unclear. The germline CDR1 and CDR2 sequences are SGHRS and YFSETQ. The V and J ends lost 7 bases and 6 bases respectively, with 14 bases between them. CDR3 size: 14 residues. Here the CDR3 reads CASRAGDGNSPLHF. The CDR3 region has the DNA TGCGCCAGCCGGGCGGGCGACGGTAATTCACCCCTCCACTTT. The full variable domain, its missing parts supplied by reference TRBV5-1 and TRBJ1-6, is KAGVTQTPRYLIKTRGQQVTLSCSPISGHRSVSWYQQTPGQGLQFLFEYFSETQRNKGNFPGRFSGRQFSNSRSEMNVSTLELGDSALYLCASRAGDGNSPLHFGNGTRLTVT.

V and J are TRBV10-3 and TRBJ2-2; 11 positions match TRBD1. The CDR3 has 16 amino acids. Germline CDR1 ENHRY, CDR2 SYGVKD. Trimming took 4 bases from V and 5 from J; bases not matched to a gene: 6. The DNA for the CDR3 is TGTGCCATCAGTGGTCCGGGACAGGGGGGAACCGGGGAGCTGTTTTTT. This sequence encodes CAISGPGQGGTGELFF.

This clone was seen a handful of times. The sample has other DNA sequences that encode this CDR3 too. The rearrangement links TRBV9 to TRBJ2-5; TRBD2 might be the D (5 bases). Trimming took 0 bases from V and 2 from J, leaving 8 bases between them. Germline CDR1 SGDLS, CDR2 YYNGEE. There are 14 residues in the CDR3. The CDR3, as DNA: TGTGCCAGCAGCGTAGCGGGGTCACAAGAGACCCAGTACTTC. Translating gives CASSVAGSQETQYF.

This clone was detected only a few times. V gene TRBV7-9 combines with J gene TRBJ1-2; D possibly corresponds to TRBD1 (5 bases). The CDR3 spans 14 residues. Germline-derived CDR1 and CDR2 are SEHNR and FQNEAQ (reference sequence). V gave up 5 bases and J gave up 1 base, with 11 bases separating them. In nucleotides, the CDR3 is TGTGCCAGCAGCCAACGGGGGAGTAACTATGGCTACACCTTC. This sequence encodes CASSQRGSNYGYTF.

The chain carries TRBV2 and TRBJ2-7; 7 bases agree with TRBD1. This CDR3 contains 15 residues. The V gene's germline CDR1 is SNHLY and CDR2 FYNNEI. V gave up 5 bases and J gave up 3 bases; unmatched junction bases: 10. In DNA, the CDR3 is TGTGCCAGCAGTCCGACCCAGAGGGGGCTCTACGAGCAGTACTTC. Residues: CASSPTQRGLYEQYF.

This clone was counted only a few times. The chain combines TRBV30 with TRBJ1-3; 8 bases are shared with TRBD1. This CDR3 is 14 amino acids long. Germline-derived CDR1 and CDR2 are GTSNPN and SVGIG (reference sequence). The junction had 3 bases not matched to a gene; V was cut back by 4 bases and J by 1 base. The CDR3 DNA sequence: TGTGCCTGGACAGGGGGCTGGTCTGGAAACACCATATATTTT. Encoded protein: CAWTGGWSGNTIYF.

The chain joins TRBV10-3 to TRBJ2-7; D is undetermined. CDR3 length: 13 amino acids. The germline CDR1 and CDR2 sequences are ENHRY and SYGVKD. Trimming took 7 bases from V and 0 from J, leaving 10 bases between them. CDR3 nucleotides: TGTGCCATCAACCCTGAAAGCTCCTACGAGCAGTACTTC. It codes for CAINPESSYEQYF.

The sample holds a few counts of this clone. This chain connects TRBV19 to TRBJ1-2; 7 bases fit TRBD1. J gave up 5 bases and V 5 bases, and 5 bases lay outside the gene matches. The CDR3 runs 13 residues. Germline lookup yields CDR1 LNHDA and CDR2 SQIVND (reference sequence). CDR3 sequence (DNA): TGTGCCAGTAGTCCTGACAGGGCGTATGGCTACACCTTC. It is translated as CASSPDRAYGYTF.

The chain links TRBV11-2 to TRBJ2-4, with a weak D call TRBD1 (5 bases). The CDR3 totals 17 residues. The V gene's germline CDR1 is SGHAT and CDR2 FQNNGV. V lost 5 bases and J lost 1, with 18 bases in between. CDR3 protein: CASSQLLGVGAKNIQYF. CDR3 nucleotides: TGTGCCAGCAGCCAATTGCTAGGGGTCGGGGCCAAAAACATTCAGTACTTC.

This clone has just a few counts. The chain links TRBV4-1 to TRBJ2-2, with D tentatively TRBD2 (5 bases). V was pared by 3 bases and J by 4 bases, with 12 bases between. The CDR3 covers 15 residues. In germline, CDR1 is MGHRA, CDR2 YSYEKL. This CDR3 reads CASSQGALGTGELFF. CDR3 bases: TGCGCCAGCAGCCAGGGAGCTTTGGGCACCGGGGAGCTGTTTTTT.

This chain links TRBV30 with TRBJ1-3, with D unclear. V was pared by 0 bases and J by 4 bases, with 10 bases between. The length of the CDR3 is 14 residues. In germline, CDR1 is GTSNPN, CDR2 SVGIG (reference sequence). The CDR3 DNA follows: TGTGCCTGGAGTGTACGGAACCCAGGAAACACCATATATTTT. It specifies CAWSVRNPGNTIYF. The full variable domain, rest sourced from reference TRBV30 and TRBJ1-3, is SQTIHQWPATLVQPVGSPLSLECTVEGTSNPNLYWYRQAAGRGLQLLFYSVGIGQISSEVPQNLSASRPQDRQFILSSKKLLLSDSGFYLCAWSVRNPGNTIYFGEGSWLTVV.

This clone was seen a few times. The rearrangement links TRBV30 to TRBJ1-5, with D possibly TRBD1 on 5 matching bases. The germline V gene encodes CDR1 GTSNPN and CDR2 SVGIG (reference sequence). Trimming took 2 bases from V and 0 from J, leaving 11 bases between them. The CDR3 is 15 residues long. CDR3 sequence reads: CAWSFQGNSNQPQHF. As DNA, the CDR3 is TGTGCCTGGAGTTTTCAGGGTAATAGCAATCAGCCCCAGCATTTT. The whole variable domain, remainder taken from reference TRBV30 and TRBJ1-5, is SQTIHQWPATLVQPVGSPLSLECTVEGTSNPNLYWYRQAAGRGLQLLFYSVGIGQISSEVPQNLSASRPQDRQFILSSKKLLLSDSGFYLCAWSFQGNSNQPQHFGDGTRLSIL.

This clone has a handful of counts. The J gene is TRBJ2-3, the V gene TRBV29-1; tentative D call: TRBD1 (9 bases). Germline loops: CDR1 SQVTM, CDR2 ANQGSEA. V was shortened by 7 bases and J by 5 bases, with 34 bases between the two germline ends. CDR3 length: 19 residues. The CDR3 is CSAAAGQGTAGGQGDTQYF. The CDR3 region has the DNA TGCAGCGCCGCCGCGGGACAGGGAACGGCGGGGGGCCAGGGAGATACGCAGTATTTT.

This chain joins TRBV10-3 and TRBJ2-1; D unclear. CDR3 length: 14 residues. Germline V gene sequence: CDR1 ENHRY, CDR2 SYGVKD. Trimming removed 7 bases from V and 1 base from J, with 11 bases in between. CDR3 bases: TGTGCCATCATGAGGACGGAATCCTACAATGAGCAGTTCTTC. This sequence encodes CAIMRTESYNEQFF.

This clone was observed a handful of times. The V call is TRBV5-1, the J call TRBJ2-5; 8 nucleotides align to TRBD1. CDR1 is SGHRS, CDR2 YFSETQ, per germline. Trimming removed 7 bases from V and 5 bases from J; junction bases left unmatched: 7. The CDR3 extends over 13 amino acids. The CDR3 DNA reads TGCGCCAGCGGGGTGACAGGGGATGAGACCCAGTACTTC. It specifies CASGVTGDETQYF.

This chain connects TRBV5-4 to TRBJ2-1; D is uncertain. Deletions cut 2 bases from V and 8 bases from J, with 11 bases between. The CDR3 length is 13 residues. Germline assignment: CDR1 SGHNT and CDR2 YYREEE (reference sequence). CDR3 region: CASSFGQPHEQFF. Written as DNA, the CDR3 is TGTGCCAGCAGCTTTGGCCAGCCCCATGAGCAGTTCTTC.

This clone has only a few counts. The V gene is TRBV14, the J gene TRBJ2-7; 9 nucleotides line up with TRBD2. V dropped 3 bases and J dropped 2; count of bases not matched to a gene: 5. The CDR3 is 15 amino acids. Germline V gene sequence: CDR1 SGHDN, CDR2 FVKESK. Here the CDR3 DNA reads TGTGCCAGCAGCCATGGACTAGCGCCTACCTACGAGCAGTACTTC. This gives the protein CASSHGLAPTYEQYF.

A few counts support this clone. The rearrangement joins TRBV4-1 to TRBJ1-1; D is unresolved. Trimming pared 6 bases from V and 5 bases from J, leaving 19 bases between. The germline V gene has CDR1 MGHRA and CDR2 YSYEKL. CDR3 length equals 15 residues. CDR3 in amino acids: CASRPPLGKATEAFF. The CDR3 region has the DNA TGCGCCAGCAGACCTCCCCTCGGTAAGGCAACTGAAGCTTTCTTT.

This chain uses TRBV18 with TRBJ1-5; 9 bases agree with TRBD1. V dropped 4 bases and J dropped 9; count of bases not matched to a gene: 7. Germline V gene lookup returns CDR1 KGHSH and CDR2 LQKENI. This CDR3 is 14 amino acids long. The CDR3 sequence is CASSQETGGSPQHF. CDR3 in DNA: TGTGCCAGCTCACAGGAGACAGGGGGTTCGCCCCAGCATTTT.

This clone showed up just a few times. V usage is TRBV6-1 and J usage is TRBJ1-1; TRBD1 is a possible D gene (6 bases). From germline, CDR1 is MNHNS and CDR2 SASEGT. The CDR3 loop spans 13 amino acids. The V end lost 6 bases, the J end lost 0 bases, and 8 bases lay between the germline ends. CDR3 sequence (DNA): TGTGCCAGCAGCACAGGGTTGAACACTGAAGCTTTCTTT. Translation: CASSTGLNTEAFF.

This clone was counted between two and nine times. The rearrangement uses TRBV28 and TRBJ2-5; D remains unclear. In germline, CDR1 is MDHEN, CDR2 SYDVKM. The ends were cut back, 7 bases at V and 2 bases at J, with 5 bases in the middle. The CDR3 runs to 11 residues. Here the CDR3 DNA reads TGTGCCAGCAAGGGTCAAGAGACCCAGTACTTC. Its translation: CASKGQETQYF.

This clone was seen only a few times. The chain recombines TRBV6-6 with TRBJ2-7, with a possible D match to TRBD2 (5 bases). The germline V gene encodes CDR1 MNHNY and CDR2 SVGAGI (reference sequence). The ends were cut back, 0 bases at V and 6 bases at J, with 6 bases in the middle. The CDR3 runs to 12 residues. This CDR3 is CASSYSEGEQYF. CDR3 bases: TGTGCCAGCAGTTACTCAGAGGGCGAGCAGTACTTC.